This is a list of T cell receptor beta chains from one sample in a study of blood T cell repertoires in COVID-19. The repertoire was sequenced with immunoSEQ multiplex PCR; TCRdb's copy has only in-frame clones and lacks some. The sample has about 200,000 clones; over 80% are singletons. Source material: peripheral blood. These receptors were collected from a man aged 40-49 years with acute or convalescent COVID-19. Both conserved end residues are part of each CDR3. The D gene is left open where the match is weak. Size is omitted from some rows. Given values are once, few, many or a class for expanded clones.

CDR3aa,CDR3nt,v_gene,d_gene,j_gene,abundance
CASSVRGGDGSGNTIYF,TGTGCCAGCAGCGTAAGGGGCGGGGATGGTTCAGGAAACACCATATATTTT,TRBV9,-,TRBJ1-3,-
CASSLSGLAGGQETQYF,TGTGCCAGCAGTTTATCGGGACTAGCGGGGGGACAAGAGACCCAGTACTTC,TRBV27,TRBD2,TRBJ2-5,-
CASSGTGDYGYTF,TGTGCCAGTTCGGGGACAGGGGACTATGGCTACACCTTC,TRBV6-5,TRBD1,TRBJ1-2,-
CASSQDRGHINEKLFF,TGCGCCAGCAGCCAAGATAGGGGACACATAAATGAAAAACTGTTTTTT,TRBV4-1,-,TRBJ1-4,-
CASRYDIEKLFF,TGTGCCAGCAGATACGACATTGAAAAACTGTTTTTT,TRBV2,-,TRBJ1-4,few
CAIKGQGLGEQFF,TGTGCCATCAAGGGACAGGGCTTGGGCGAGCAGTTCTTC,TRBV10-3,TRBD1,TRBJ2-1,-
CASSLQQGRAGELFF,TGCGCCAGCAGCTTGCAACAGGGAAGAGCCGGGGAGCTGTTTTTT,TRBV5-1,-,TRBJ2-2,-
CASSFNRDGEQFF,TGTGCCAGCAGTTTTAATCGGGATGGTGAGCAGTTCTTC,TRBV12-3/TRBV12-4,-,TRBJ2-1,-
CASSHERVNTEAFF,TGTGCCAGCAGCCACGAACGGGTTAACACTGAAGCTTTCTTT,TRBV7-9,-,TRBJ1-1,-
CASTAFPGAKDTQYF,TGTGCCAGCACCGCGTTTCCGGGAGCGAAAGATACGCAGTATTTT,TRBV7-3,-,TRBJ2-3,-
CASSQTGGGYTF,TGTGCCAGCAGCCAGACAGGCGGCGGCTACACCTTC,TRBV7-8,-,TRBJ1-2,-
CASSVSGQGNYGYTF,TGTGCCAGCAGCGTATCGGGACAGGGGAACTATGGCTACACCTTC,TRBV9,TRBD1,TRBJ1-2,-
CSASWSGQDEQYF,TGCAGTGCTAGTTGGTCAGGGCAGGACGAGCAGTACTTC,TRBV20-1,-,TRBJ2-7,-
CASSGGRGGEQFF,TGTGCCAGCAGTGGCGGGAGGGGAGGTGAGCAGTTCTTC,TRBV7-9,TRBD2,TRBJ2-1,once
CASSLDPPDEAFF,TGTGCCAGCAGCTTAGACCCGCCAGATGAAGCTTTCTTT,TRBV7-9,-,TRBJ1-1,-
CASSREGLGADTQYF,TGTGCCAGCAGTCGAGAGGGACTAGGGGCAGATACGCAGTATTTT,TRBV6-5,TRBD2,TRBJ2-3,-
CASAPSGSQETQYF,TGTGCCAGCGCCCCTAGCGGGAGCCAAGAGACCCAGTACTTC,TRBV3-1/TRBV3-2,TRBD2,TRBJ2-5,once
CAWSVKTSARAYQPQHF,TGTGCCTGGAGTGTTAAAACCAGTGCCAGGGCCTATCAGCCCCAGCATTTT,TRBV30,-,TRBJ1-5,-
CASSPSAENTGELFF,TGCGCCAGCAGCCCATCAGCGGAGAACACCGGGGAGCTGTTTTTT,TRBV4-1,-,TRBJ2-2,-
CASSPPDIGKNIQYF,TGTGCCAGCTCACCTCCGGACATCGGCAAAAACATTCAGTACTTC,TRBV18,-,TRBJ2-4,-
CSVELAESAYEQYF,TGCAGCGTTGAATTAGCAGAGTCCGCCTACGAGCAGTACTTC,TRBV29-1,-,TRBJ2-7,-
CASGGQGADTQYF,TGTGCCAGTGGAGGACAGGGAGCAGATACGCAGTATTTT,TRBV19,TRBD1,TRBJ2-3,-
CASSQGEDYRPYNEQFF,TGTGCCAGCAGCCAAGGAGAGGACTACCGACCATACAATGAGCAGTTCTTC,TRBV3-1/TRBV3-2,-,TRBJ2-1,once
CASSQPGPAGGYTF,TGCGCCAGCAGCCAGCCGGGACCGGCGGGGGGCTACACCTTC,TRBV4-1,-,TRBJ1-2,-
CASSLPGQGAQDTQYF,TGTGCCAGCAGCCTCCCGGGACAGGGGGCTCAGGATACGCAGTATTTT,TRBV5-8,TRBD1,TRBJ2-3,few
CASSFLRTSGRANEQFF,TGTGCCAGCAGCTTTTTACGTACTAGCGGGAGGGCCAATGAGCAGTTCTTC,TRBV5-8,TRBD2,TRBJ2-1,-
CASSEEPLYGYTF,TGTGCCAGCAGTGAAGAGCCCCTCTATGGCTACACCTTC,TRBV2,-,TRBJ1-2,-
CAISELAGVGDTQYF,TGTGCCATCAGTGAACTAGCGGGAGTTGGAGATACGCAGTATTTT,TRBV10-3,TRBD2,TRBJ2-3,-
CASSLERGLGSGANVLTF,TGCGCCAGCAGCTTGGAGAGGGGGTTGGGCTCTGGGGCCAACGTCCTGACTTTC,TRBV5-1,-,TRBJ2-6,once
CASSPTSGSRDEQFF,TGTGCCAGCAGTCCTACTAGCGGGAGTAGGGATGAGCAGTTCTTC,TRBV6-4,TRBD2,TRBJ2-1,-
CASSPGSGMNNSPLHF,TGTGCCAGTAGTCCGGGCTCCGGGATGAATAATTCACCCCTCCACTTT,TRBV19,-,TRBJ1-6,-
CASSSGGLSGANVLTF,TGCGCCAGCTCAAGCGGGGGGTTGAGTGGGGCCAACGTCCTGACTTTC,TRBV5-1,TRBD2,TRBJ2-6,-
CASSLMTGIGYTF,TGTGCCAGCAGCCTTATGACAGGGATTGGCTACACCTTC,TRBV5-5,TRBD1,TRBJ1-2,-
CASSPRQGSNGYTF,TGTGCCAGCAGTCCCCGACAGGGAAGTAACGGCTACACCTTC,TRBV27,TRBD1,TRBJ1-2,once
CATSLGAGGLSSEQYF,TGCGCCACCAGTCTCGGGGCAGGGGGCCTGTCATCCGAGCAGTACTTC,TRBV10-1,TRBD1,TRBJ2-7,once
CASSLSGGDEQYF,TGTGCCAGCAGTCTTTCCGGGGGAGACGAGCAGTACTTC,TRBV7-2,-,TRBJ2-7,-